Sequencing of this TCR beta chain was carried out in a study of T-cell reconstitution after alpha-beta-depleted transplantation in children. Unique molecular identifiers were incorporated when the TCRbeta library was constructed. Using its own MiXCR run on the PCR reads, TCRdb lists one record per CDR3 protein. The sample includes some 340,000 distinct CDR3 sequences, about 9.3% seen only once; the top ten take around 2.3%. This clonotype was detected many times. Sequenced here: PBMCs from the stem cell graft donor, sampled from the stem cell graft. The sequence was collected from a human donor who donated a stem cell graft to a child with acute lymphoblastic leukemia.

Here the CDR3 reads CSVEAGTGVVNPIYEQYF. The CDR3 DNA reads as TGCAGCGTTGAAGCAGGGACAGGCGTTGTGAATCCCATCTACGAGCAGTACTTC. J is TRBJ2-7 and V is TRBV29-1, with TRBD1 identical over 8 bases. V was clipped by 1 base and J by 3 bases; unmatched bases: 17. Germline V gene data show CDR1 as SQVTM and CDR2 as ANQGSEA. This CDR3 is built from 18 residues.